Shown below are 24 T cell receptor beta chains from a single sample sequenced in a study of memory CD4+ T cells and cytomegalovirus serostatus. Single viable CD3+CD4+CD8-CD45RO+ cells were sorted as the memory CD4+ T cells. Clones were sequenced by immunoSEQ multiplex PCR, and TCRdb holds only the in-frame ones, with some missing. Among 60,000 or so clones listed, roughly 84% were seen once. The sequencing input was memory CD4+ T cells from blood. The receptors come from an adult in good health and CMV-seronegative. Some clones in this sample may be carry-over from other donors' samples.

The chain carries TRBV6-4 and TRBJ2-1; D is uncertain. V was clipped by 4 bases and J by 5 bases, with 12 bases between them. The CDR3 length is 14 residues. Germline CDR1 MRHNA, CDR2 SNTAGT. CDR3 DNA: TGTGCCAGCAGTGTTGGTGGCACAAACAATGAGCAGTTCTTC. Its protein product is CASSVGGTNNEQFF.

The J gene is TRBJ2-2, the V gene TRBV9, with TRBD2 matching over 9 bases. This CDR3 contains 16 residues. CDR1 is SGDLS and CDR2 is YYNGEE in the germline V gene. Trimming took 0 bases from V and 4 from J; bases not matched to a gene: 4. The CDR3 bases are TGTGCCAGCAGCGTAGATGGGACTAGCCGCACCGGGGAGCTGTTTTTT. It is translated as CASSVDGTSRTGELFF. Using reference TRBV9 and TRBJ2-2 for the parts outside the CDR3, the full variable domain is DSGVTQTPKHLITATGQRVTLRCSPRSGDLSVYWYQQSLDQGLQFLIQYYNGEERAKGNILERFSAQQFPDLHSELNLSSLELGDSALYFCASSVDGTSRTGELFFGEGSRLTVL.

This rearrangement joins TRBV11-1 to TRBJ2-1; 9 bases are a match to TRBD2. The CDR3 runs 15 residues. V lost 5 bases and J lost 6; bases outside the gene matches: 8. The V gene's germline CDR1 is SGHAT and CDR2 FQDESV (reference sequence). CDR3 region: CASSESGRTFNEQFF. The CDR3 DNA is TGTGCCAGCAGCGAAAGCGGGAGGACCTTCAATGAGCAGTTCTTC.

The chain recombines TRBV6-1 with TRBJ1-2, with D possibly TRBD1 on 6 matching bases. CDR3 size: 15 residues. V dropped 6 bases and J dropped 5 bases, with 19 bases sitting between them. Germline V CDR1 and CDR2: MNHNS, SASEGT. As DNA, the CDR3 is TGTGCCAGCAGGATAAATGGACAGCAAACTTATGGCTACACCTTC. As protein: CASRINGQQTYGYTF.

This clone showed up just once. The rearrangement links TRBV28 to TRBJ2-7; 8 nucleotides align to TRBD1. Germline trimming cut 5 bases from V and 1 base from J; bases unmatched to any gene: 4. CDR1 is MDHEN, CDR2 SYDVKM, per germline. The CDR3 spans 14 residues. The CDR3 sequence: CASSRQGSSYEQYF. In nucleotides, the CDR3 is TGTGCCAGCAGTCGACAGGGGTCATCCTACGAGCAGTACTTC.

On this clone: One end of the junction does not line up with germline, which may come from a read error. The J gene is TRBJ1-1, the V gene TRBV5-6, with D unclear. The CDR3 covers 16 residues. Germline CDR1 reads SGHDT; CDR2 reads YYEEEE. CDR3 sequence reads: CASNPTRRHRYTEASF. DNA of the CDR3: TGTGCCAGCAACCCAACACGCCGACACCGATACACTGAAGCTTCCTTT.

The rearrangement joins TRBV5-5 to TRBJ2-7; either TRBD1 or TRBD2 may supply D (5 bases each). This CDR3 comprises 13 residues. Germline values: CDR1 SGHKS, CDR2 YYEKEE (reference sequence). V was shortened by 2 bases and J by 6 bases, with 12 bases between the two germline ends. DNA for the CDR3: TGTGCCAGCAGCTTTGGGGACGGAATCGAGCAGTACTTC. It translates to CASSFGDGIEQYF.

The gene calls are TRBV11-2 and TRBJ1-6; no firm D call. In germline, CDR1 is SGHAT, CDR2 FQNNGV. The V gene lost 3 bases and the J gene lost 6 bases, with 12 bases spanning the gap. CDR3 length equals 15 residues. The chain's CDR3 is CASSLLEGPNSPLHF. The CDR3 DNA is TGTGCCAGCAGCTTGTTAGAAGGTCCTAATTCACCCCTCCACTTT.

This clone was picked up one time. The rearrangement uses TRBV4-1 and TRBJ2-7; 14 nucleotides match TRBD2. The CDR3 extends over 19 amino acids. Germline V gene data show CDR1 as MGHRA and CDR2 as YSYEKL. With 2 bases clipped from V and 6 bases from J, the junction kept 15 bases outside the gene matches. The CDR3 loop is CASSQFRLAGGPGFGEQYF. The DNA of the CDR3 is TGCGCCAGCAGCCAATTCCGACTAGCGGGAGGGCCGGGGTTCGGCGAGCAGTACTTC.

This sequence joins TRBV28 and TRBJ1-1; D call uncertain. The germline V gene encodes CDR1 MDHEN and CDR2 SYDVKM. V dropped 6 bases and J dropped 1 base, with 9 bases sitting between them. The CDR3 runs to 13 residues. CDR3 coding DNA: TGTGCCAGCAGGCGAGACGGGAACACTGAAGCTTTCTTT. This codes for CASRRDGNTEAFF.

This chain links TRBV2 with TRBJ1-2, with D perhaps TRBD1 (5 bases). V was clipped by 8 bases and J by 2 bases, with 12 bases between them. This CDR3 region has 13 residues. CDR1 and CDR2 (germline): SNHLY, FYNNEI. The CDR3, as DNA: TGTGCCAGCCAACTTCAGGGCAACTATGGCTACACCTTC. Its protein product is CASQLQGNYGYTF.

This clone was observed a few times. The chain is built from TRBV7-9 and TRBJ2-5; D not resolved. The CDR3 is 13 residues long. Trimming pared 6 bases from V and 4 bases from J, leaving 12 bases between. Germline V gene data show CDR1 as SEHNR and CDR2 as FQNEAQ (reference sequence). CDR3 DNA sequence: TGTGCCAGCAGACACCCCCCGGGAGAGACCCAGTACTTC. It encodes CASRHPPGETQYF.

The V call is TRBV28, the J call TRBJ2-7; D possibly matches TRBD1 or TRBD2 (5 bases each). Germline lookup yields CDR1 MDHEN and CDR2 SYDVKM. V gave up 6 bases and J gave up 4 bases, with 16 bases separating them. CDR3 size: 14 residues. The CDR3 nucleotides are TGTGCCAGCAGCTCCGGGACCTTAAGGTACGAGCAGTACTTC. Residues: CASSSGTLRYEQYF.

The CDR3 reads CSAESGANVLTF. The CDR3 DNA reads TGCAGCGCCGAGTCTGGGGCCAACGTCCTGACTTTC. V is TRBV29-1 and J is TRBJ2-6; D is ambiguous. Germline lookup yields CDR1 SQVTM and CDR2 ANQGSEA. The V end was cut by 7 bases, the J end by 1 base, with 5 bases between. The CDR3 has 12 residues.

This clone appeared a single time. This chain connects TRBV7-8 to TRBJ1-1; weak D call: TRBD1 (5 bases). The V gene lost 2 bases and the J gene lost 0 bases, with 13 bases spanning the gap. CDR3 length: 16 amino acids. Germline V gives CDR1 SGHVS, CDR2 FQNEAQ. DNA for the CDR3: TGTGCCAGCAGCTTACGGGACGGATTAATGAACACTGAAGCTTTCTTT. Protein sequence: CASSLRDGLMNTEAFF. Combining the CDR3 with reference TRBV7-8 and TRBJ1-1 gives the whole variable domain GAGVSQSPRYKVAKRGQDVALRCDPISGHVSLFWYQQALGQGPEFLTYFQNEAQLDKSGLPSDRFFAERPEGSVSTLKIQRTQQEDSAVYLCASSLRDGLMNTEAFFGQGTRLTVV.

The chain has TRBV7-8 and TRBJ2-7; D may correspond to TRBD1 or TRBD2 (5 bases each). Trimming took 5 bases from V and 1 from J, leaving 12 bases between them. The CDR3 has 14 amino acids. Germline assignment: CDR1 SGHVS and CDR2 FQNEAQ. The CDR3 is CASSLRDVSYEQYF. The CDR3 nucleotides are TGTGCCAGCAGCCTCCGGGACGTATCCTACGAGCAGTACTTC.

The chain is built from TRBV9 and TRBJ1-5; no reliable D call. CDR1 and CDR2 from the germline V gene are SGDLS and YYNGEE. V lost 4 bases, J lost 0 bases, and 5 bases lay in between. This CDR3 has 13 residues. This CDR3 reads CASSTHSNQPQHF. CDR3 nucleotide sequence: TGTGCCAGCAGCACCCATAGCAATCAGCCCCAGCATTTT.

The rearrangement joins TRBV29-1 to TRBJ1-1; no definite D call. Germline V gives CDR1 SQVTM, CDR2 ANQGSEA. Trimming stripped 3 bases from V and 5 bases from J, with 10 bases between. The CDR3 runs to 12 residues. CDR3 region: CSVDQLGTEAFF. CDR3 DNA: TGCAGCGTTGACCAGCTGGGGACTGAAGCTTTCTTT.

The count of this clone is one. The rearrangement links TRBV30 to TRBJ1-3; unclear D gene. With 6 bases removed from V and 2 bases from J, the gap between germline ends came to 11 bases. The CDR3 has 13 residues. Per the germline V gene, CDR1 is GTSNPN and CDR2 is SVGIG (reference sequence). This chain's CDR3 is CACQREAGNTIYF. The CDR3 DNA is TGTGCCTGCCAGAGGGAGGCTGGAAACACCATATATTTT.

This rearrangement joins TRBV9 to TRBJ2-2; 9 positions match TRBD2. Trimming took 0 bases from V and 5 from J; bases not matched to a gene: 8. The CDR3 runs to 17 residues. Looked up from germline, CDR1 is SGDLS and CDR2 is YYNGEE. CDR3 region: CASSVDLAGTLTGELFF. In nucleotides, the CDR3 is TGTGCCAGCAGCGTAGACCTAGCGGGAACGTTGACCGGGGAGCTGTTTTTT.

The rearrangement links TRBV7-2 to TRBJ2-7; 9 bases fit TRBD2. J lost 6 bases, V lost 5 bases, and 8 bases had no gene match. The CDR3 loop spans 14 amino acids. Germline CDR1 is SGHTA and CDR2 is FQGNSA. The CDR3 region has the DNA TGTGCCAGCAGCGGCGGGGGAGCGGGAGGCGAGCAGTACTTC. This translates into CASSGGGAGGEQYF.

This rearrangement joins TRBV29-1 to TRBJ1-5, with 10 bases that match TRBD1. After removal of 6 bases from V and 11 bases from J, the junction contained 10 bases not matched to a gene. Germline-derived CDR1 and CDR2 are SQVTM and ANQGSEA. There are 13 residues in the CDR3. CDR3 sequence (DNA): TGCAGCGTAGTCCGGGACAGGGGCATGGCCCAGCATTTT. Residues: CSVVRDRGMAQHF.

The chain combines TRBV30 with TRBJ2-3; D is perhaps TRBD1 (6 bases). CDR3 length: 14 amino acids. The V gene's germline CDR1 is GTSNPN and CDR2 SVGIG (reference sequence). V gave up 2 bases and J gave up 3 bases, with 12 bases separating them. As DNA, the CDR3 is TGTGCCTGGAGTAGAGCCAGGGGAACAGATACGCAGTATTTT. Translated, it gives CAWSRARGTDTQYF.

The rearrangement links TRBV28 to TRBJ1-2; 10 bases align to TRBD1. The J segment lost 13 bases and the V segment lost 5 bases, leaving 7 bases of the junction unmatched. In germline, CDR1 is MDHEN, CDR2 SYDVKM. CDR3 length: 12 amino acids. The CDR3 DNA sequence: TGTGCCAGCAGTGTCGGACAGGGGGTCTCCACCTTC. As protein: CASSVGQGVSTF.